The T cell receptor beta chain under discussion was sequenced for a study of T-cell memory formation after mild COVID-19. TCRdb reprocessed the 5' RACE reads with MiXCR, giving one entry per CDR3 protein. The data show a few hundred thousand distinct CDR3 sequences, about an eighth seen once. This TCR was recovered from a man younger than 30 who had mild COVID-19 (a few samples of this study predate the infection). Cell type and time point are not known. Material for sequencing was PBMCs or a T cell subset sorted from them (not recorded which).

CDR3 nucleotide sequence: TGCGCCAGCACAAGCGGGGGGGGCGGCGGTACGCAGTATTTT. Its protein product is CASTSGGGGGTQYF. This chain uses TRBV5-1 with TRBJ2-3; TRBD2 aligns across 10 bases. CDR3 length equals 14 residues. Germline V gene lookup returns CDR1 SGHRS and CDR2 YFSETQ. Germline trimming cut 6 bases from V and 8 bases from J; bases unmatched to any gene: 9.